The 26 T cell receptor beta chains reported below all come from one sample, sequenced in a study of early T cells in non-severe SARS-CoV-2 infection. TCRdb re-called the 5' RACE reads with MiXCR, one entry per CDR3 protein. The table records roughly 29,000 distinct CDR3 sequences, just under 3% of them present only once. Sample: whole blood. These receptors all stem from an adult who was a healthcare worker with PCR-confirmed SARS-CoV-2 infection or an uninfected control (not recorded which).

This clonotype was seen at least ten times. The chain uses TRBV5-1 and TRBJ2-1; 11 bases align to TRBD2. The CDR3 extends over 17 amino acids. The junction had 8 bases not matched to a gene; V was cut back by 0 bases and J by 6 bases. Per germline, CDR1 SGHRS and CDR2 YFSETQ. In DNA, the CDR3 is TGCGCCAGCAGCTTGGCCCCGCGGACTAGCGGGCCCAATGAGCAGTTCTTC. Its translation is CASSLAPRTSGPNEQFF.

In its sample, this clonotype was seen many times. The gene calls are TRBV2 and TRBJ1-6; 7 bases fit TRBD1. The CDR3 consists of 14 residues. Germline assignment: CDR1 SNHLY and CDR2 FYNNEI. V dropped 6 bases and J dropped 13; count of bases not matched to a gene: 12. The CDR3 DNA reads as TGTGCCAGCAGCTATGGGACAGAAGGTACGCCCCTCCACTTT. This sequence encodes CASSYGTEGTPLHF.

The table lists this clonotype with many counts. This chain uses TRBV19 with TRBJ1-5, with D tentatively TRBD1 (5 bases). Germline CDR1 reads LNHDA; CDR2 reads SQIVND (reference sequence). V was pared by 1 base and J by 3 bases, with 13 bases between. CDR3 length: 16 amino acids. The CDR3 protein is CASSIVRRATNQPQHF. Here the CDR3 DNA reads TGTGCCAGTAGTATAGTGCGCAGGGCAACCAATCAGCCCCAGCATTTT.

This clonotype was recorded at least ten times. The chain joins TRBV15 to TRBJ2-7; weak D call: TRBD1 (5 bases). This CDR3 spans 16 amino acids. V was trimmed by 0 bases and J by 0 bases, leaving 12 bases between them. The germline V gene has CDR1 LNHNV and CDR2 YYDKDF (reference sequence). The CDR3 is CATSRESRANSYEQYV. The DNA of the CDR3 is TGTGCCACCAGCAGAGAGAGCAGGGCGAACTCCTACGAGCAGTACGTC.

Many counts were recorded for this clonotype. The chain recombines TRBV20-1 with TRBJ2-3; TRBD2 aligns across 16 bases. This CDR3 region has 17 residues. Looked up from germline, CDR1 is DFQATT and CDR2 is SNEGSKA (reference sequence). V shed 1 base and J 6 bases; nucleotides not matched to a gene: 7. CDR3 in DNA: TGCAGTGCTAGAGGTGGGACTAGCGGGGGGGCCTCGGATACGCAGTATTTT. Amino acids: CSARGGTSGGASDTQYF.

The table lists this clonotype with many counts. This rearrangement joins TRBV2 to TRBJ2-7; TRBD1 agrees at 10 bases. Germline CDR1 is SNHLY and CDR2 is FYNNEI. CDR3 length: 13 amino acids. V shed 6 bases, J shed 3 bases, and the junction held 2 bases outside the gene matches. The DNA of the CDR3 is TGTGCCAGCAGCGGGACAGGGGACTACGAGCAGTACGTC. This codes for CASSGTGDYEQYV.

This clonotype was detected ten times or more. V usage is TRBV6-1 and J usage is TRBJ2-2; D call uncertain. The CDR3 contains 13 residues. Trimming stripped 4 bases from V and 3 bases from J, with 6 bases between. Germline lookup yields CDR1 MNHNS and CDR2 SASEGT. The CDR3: CASSGAYTGELFF. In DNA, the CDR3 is TGTGCCAGCAGTGGGGCCTACACCGGGGAGCTGTTTTTT.

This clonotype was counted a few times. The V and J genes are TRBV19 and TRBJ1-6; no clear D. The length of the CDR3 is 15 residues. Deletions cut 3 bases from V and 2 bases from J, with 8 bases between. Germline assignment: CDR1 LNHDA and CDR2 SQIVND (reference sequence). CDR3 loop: CASSMSSTYNSPLHF. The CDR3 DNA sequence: TGTGCCAGTAGTATGTCCAGTACCTATAATTCACCCCTCCACTTT.

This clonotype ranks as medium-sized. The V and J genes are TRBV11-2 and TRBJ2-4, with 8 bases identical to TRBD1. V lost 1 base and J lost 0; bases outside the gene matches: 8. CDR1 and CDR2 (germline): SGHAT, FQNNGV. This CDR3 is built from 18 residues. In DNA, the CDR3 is TGTGCCAGCAGCTTAGTGGGGGGACAGGCACTAGCCAAAAACATTCAGTACTTC. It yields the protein CASSLVGGQALAKNIQYF.

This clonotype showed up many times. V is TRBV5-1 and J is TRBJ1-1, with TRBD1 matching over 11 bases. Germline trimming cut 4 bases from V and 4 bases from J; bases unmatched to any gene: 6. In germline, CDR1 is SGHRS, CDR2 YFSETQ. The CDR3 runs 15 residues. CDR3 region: CASSADRGPSTEAFF. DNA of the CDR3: TGCGCCAGCAGCGCGGACAGGGGGCCGAGCACTGAAGCTTTCTTT.

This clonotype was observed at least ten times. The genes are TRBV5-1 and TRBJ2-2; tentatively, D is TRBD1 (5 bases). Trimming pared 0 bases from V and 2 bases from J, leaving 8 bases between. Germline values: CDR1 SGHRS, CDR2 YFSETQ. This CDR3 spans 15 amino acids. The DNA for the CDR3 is TGCGCCAGCAGCTTGGCAGGGTCTAACACCGGGGAGCTGTTTTTT. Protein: CASSLAGSNTGELFF.

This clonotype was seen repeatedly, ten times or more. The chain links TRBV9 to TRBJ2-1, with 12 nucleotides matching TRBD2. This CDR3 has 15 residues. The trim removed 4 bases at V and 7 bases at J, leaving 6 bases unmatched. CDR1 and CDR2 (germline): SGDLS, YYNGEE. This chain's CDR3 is CASSTRLAGANEQFF. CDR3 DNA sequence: TGTGCCAGCAGCACTCGACTAGCGGGGGCGAATGAGCAGTTCTTC.

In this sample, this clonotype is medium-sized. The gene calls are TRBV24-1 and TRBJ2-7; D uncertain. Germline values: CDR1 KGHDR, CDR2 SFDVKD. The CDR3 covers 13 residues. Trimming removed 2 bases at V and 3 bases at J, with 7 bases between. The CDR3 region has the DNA TGTGCCACCAGTGATTATCCCCGCTACGAGCAGTACGTC. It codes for CATSDYPRYEQYV.

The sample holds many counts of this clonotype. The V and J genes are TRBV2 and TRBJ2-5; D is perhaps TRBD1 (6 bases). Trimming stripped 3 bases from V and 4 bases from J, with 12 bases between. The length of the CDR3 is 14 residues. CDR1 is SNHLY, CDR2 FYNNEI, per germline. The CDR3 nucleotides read TGTGCCAGCAGTGAGAACAGGGCGGGAGAGACCCAGTACTTC. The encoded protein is CASSENRAGETQYF.

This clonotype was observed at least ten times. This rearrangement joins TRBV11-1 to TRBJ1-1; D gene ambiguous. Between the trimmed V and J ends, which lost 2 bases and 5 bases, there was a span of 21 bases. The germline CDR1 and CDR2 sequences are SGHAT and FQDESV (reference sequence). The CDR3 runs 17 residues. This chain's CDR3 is CASSLFGGGVSATEAFF. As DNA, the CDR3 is TGTGCCAGCAGCTTATTTGGAGGCGGGGTGTCGGCGACTGAAGCTTTCTTT.

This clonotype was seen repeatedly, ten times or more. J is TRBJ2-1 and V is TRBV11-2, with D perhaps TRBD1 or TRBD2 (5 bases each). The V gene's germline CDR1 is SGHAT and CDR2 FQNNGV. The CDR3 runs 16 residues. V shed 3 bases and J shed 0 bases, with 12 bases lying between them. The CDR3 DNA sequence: TGTGCCAGCAGCTTCGGTTGGGGACGCTCCTACAATGAGCAGTTCTTC. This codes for CASSFGWGRSYNEQFF.

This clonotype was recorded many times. The CDR3 DNA is TGTGCCAGCAGTGACCCCAGCGGGGGAGACACCGGGGAGCTGTTTTTT. It specifies CASSDPSGGDTGELFF. V usage is TRBV6-4 and J usage is TRBJ2-2; the match to TRBD2 covers 8 bases. Germline values: CDR1 MRHNA, CDR2 SNTAGT. This CDR3 region has 16 residues. The J segment lost 3 bases and the V segment lost 2 bases, leaving 5 bases of the junction unmatched.

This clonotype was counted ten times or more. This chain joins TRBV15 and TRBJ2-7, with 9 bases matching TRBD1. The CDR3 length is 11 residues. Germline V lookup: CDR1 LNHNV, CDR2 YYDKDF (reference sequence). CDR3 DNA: TGTGCCACCTTGGACAGGGGAGTAGAACACGTC. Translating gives CATLDRGVEHV.

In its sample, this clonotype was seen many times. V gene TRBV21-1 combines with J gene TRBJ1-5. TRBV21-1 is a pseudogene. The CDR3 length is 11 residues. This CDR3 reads CASSNHQPQHF. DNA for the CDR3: TGTGCCAGCAGCAACCATCAGCCCCAGCATTTT.

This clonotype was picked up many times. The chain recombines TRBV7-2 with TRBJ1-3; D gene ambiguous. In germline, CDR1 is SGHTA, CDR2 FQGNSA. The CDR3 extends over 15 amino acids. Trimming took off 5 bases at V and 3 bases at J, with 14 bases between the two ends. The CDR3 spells CASSPVGLFGNTIYF. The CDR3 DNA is TGTGCCAGCAGCCCTGTTGGGTTATTTGGAAACACCATATATTTT.

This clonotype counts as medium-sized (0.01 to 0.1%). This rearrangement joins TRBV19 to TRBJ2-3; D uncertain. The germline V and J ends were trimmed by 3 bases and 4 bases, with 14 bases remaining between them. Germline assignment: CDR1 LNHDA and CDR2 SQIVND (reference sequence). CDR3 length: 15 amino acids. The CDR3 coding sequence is TGTGCCAGTAGTATCGTCCTGAGGTCCGCAGATACGCAGTATTTT. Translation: CASSIVLRSADTQYF.

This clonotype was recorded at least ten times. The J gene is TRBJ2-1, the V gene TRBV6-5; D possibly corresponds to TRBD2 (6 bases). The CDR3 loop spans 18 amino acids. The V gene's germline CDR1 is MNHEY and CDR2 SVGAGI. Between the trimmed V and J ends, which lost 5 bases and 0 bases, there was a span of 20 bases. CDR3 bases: TGTGCCAGCAGTAGGACCTTTAGCGGTTCCAGCTCCTACAATGAGCAGTTCTTC. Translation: CASSRTFSGSSSYNEQFF.

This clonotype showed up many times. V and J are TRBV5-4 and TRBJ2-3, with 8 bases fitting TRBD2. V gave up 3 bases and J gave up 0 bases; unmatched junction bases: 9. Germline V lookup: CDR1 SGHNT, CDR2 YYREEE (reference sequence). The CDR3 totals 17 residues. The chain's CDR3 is CASSSTLAGLSTDTQYF. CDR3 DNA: TGTGCCAGCAGCTCCACTTTAGCGGGACTTAGCACAGATACGCAGTATTTT.

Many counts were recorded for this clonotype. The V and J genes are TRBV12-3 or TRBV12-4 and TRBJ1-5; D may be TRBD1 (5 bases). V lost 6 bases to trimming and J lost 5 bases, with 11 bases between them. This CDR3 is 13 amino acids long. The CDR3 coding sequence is TGTGCCAGCAGGTCAGGGCACGATCAGCCCCAGCATTTT. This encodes CASRSGHDQPQHF.

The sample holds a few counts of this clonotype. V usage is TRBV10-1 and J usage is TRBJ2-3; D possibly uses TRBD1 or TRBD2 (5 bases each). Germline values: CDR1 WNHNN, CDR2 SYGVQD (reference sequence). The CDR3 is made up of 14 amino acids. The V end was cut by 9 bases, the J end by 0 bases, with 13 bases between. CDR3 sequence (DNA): TGCGCCAGTGGAGAGGGGTCTAGCACAGATACGCAGTATTTT. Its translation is CASGEGSSTDTQYF.

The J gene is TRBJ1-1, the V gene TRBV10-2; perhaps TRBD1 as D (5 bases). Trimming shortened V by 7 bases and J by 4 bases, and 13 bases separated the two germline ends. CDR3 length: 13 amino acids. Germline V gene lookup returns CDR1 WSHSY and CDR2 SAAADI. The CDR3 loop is CASMSAQGTEAFF. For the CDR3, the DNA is TGCGCCAGCATGAGCGCCCAGGGCACTGAAGCTTTCTTT.